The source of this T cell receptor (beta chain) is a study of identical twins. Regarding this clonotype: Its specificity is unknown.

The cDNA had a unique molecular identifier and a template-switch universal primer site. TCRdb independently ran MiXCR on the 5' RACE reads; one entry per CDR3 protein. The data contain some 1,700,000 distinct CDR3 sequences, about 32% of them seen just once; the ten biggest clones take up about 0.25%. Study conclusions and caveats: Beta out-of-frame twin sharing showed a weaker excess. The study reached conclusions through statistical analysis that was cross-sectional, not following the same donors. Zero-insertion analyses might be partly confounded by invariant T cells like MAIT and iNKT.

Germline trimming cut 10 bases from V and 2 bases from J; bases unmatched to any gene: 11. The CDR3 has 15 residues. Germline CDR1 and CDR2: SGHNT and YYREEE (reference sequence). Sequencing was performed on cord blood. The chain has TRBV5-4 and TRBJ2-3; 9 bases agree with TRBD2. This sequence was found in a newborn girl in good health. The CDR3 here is CAQSSGLASTDTQYF. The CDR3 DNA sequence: TGTGCCCAATCCTCCGGACTAGCGTCCACAGATACGCAGTATTTT.